This TCR beta chain was identified during a study of human T cells and chemical hapten exposure. Via MiXCR, TCRdb re-called the RACE reads, giving one row per CDR3 protein. The sample has about 140,000 distinct CDR3 sequences, 12% seen once. Time point of the sample: patch test 2, 6 weeks after DPC sensitization. The sample's treatment: therapeutic diphenylcyclopropenone sensitization with weekly scalp DPC. A few counts support this clonotype. Germline values: CDR1 SQVTM, CDR2 ANQGSEA. Trimming removed 4 bases from V and 6 bases from J, with 6 bases in between. The CDR3 has 10 amino acids. This TCR was sampled from a woman in her forties or fifties with alopecia areata. Some clones in this sample may be carry-over from other donors' samples. This chain connects TRBV29-1 to TRBJ1-2; weak D call: TRBD1 (5 bases). Sequences were derived from whole blood, sampled in connection with sensitization to the hapten diphenylcyclopropenone (DPC). The CDR3 here is CSVVQDGYTF. CDR3 coding DNA: TGCAGCGTTGTACAGGATGGCTACACCTTC.